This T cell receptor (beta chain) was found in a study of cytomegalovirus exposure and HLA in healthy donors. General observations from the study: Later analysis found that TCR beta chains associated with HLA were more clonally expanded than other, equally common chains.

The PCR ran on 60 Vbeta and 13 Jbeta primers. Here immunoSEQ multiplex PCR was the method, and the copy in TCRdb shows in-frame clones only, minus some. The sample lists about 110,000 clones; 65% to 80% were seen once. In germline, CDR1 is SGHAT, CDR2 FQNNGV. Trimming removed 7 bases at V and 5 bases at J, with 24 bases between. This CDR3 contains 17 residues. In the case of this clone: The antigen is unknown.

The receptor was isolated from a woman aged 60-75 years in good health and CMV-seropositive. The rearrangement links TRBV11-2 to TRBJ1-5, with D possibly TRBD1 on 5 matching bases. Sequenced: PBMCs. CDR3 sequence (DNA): TGTGCCAGCACCCCGGGGGGGGGTTGGGGTAGTCATCAGCCCCAGCATTTT. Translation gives CASTPGGGWGSHQPQHF.